Sequencing of this TCR beta chain was carried out in a study of shared T cell receptors in the human thymus. Clones were read by immunoSEQ multiplex PCR, and TCRdb kept only the in-frame ones, dropping some. Of about 610,000 clones listed, approximately 90% were seen once; the top ten hold around 0.0099%. With regard to this clone: The same CDR3 also results from other DNA sequences found in this sample.

These data were also reused for a study on human thymus T cells. In that study: Related reports documented highly overlapping thymic repertoires among unrelated individuals.

Sequencing used thymocytes. This receptor was taken from a boy under three years old with a congenital heart defect.

Here the CDR3 reads CASSQAGNTEAFF. The CDR3 DNA follows: TGCGCCAGCAGCCAAGCGGGGAACACTGAAGCTTTCTTT. This chain links TRBV4-3 with TRBJ1-1; no clear D. With 1 base removed from V and 1 base from J, the gap between germline ends came to 4 bases. The CDR3 runs to 13 residues. CDR1 and CDR2 (germline): LGHNA, YSLEER.